This T cell receptor beta chain was observed in a study of T-cell memory formation after mild COVID-19. The table lists this clonotype with a few counts. Trimming took off 6 bases at V and 6 bases at J, with 9 bases between the two ends. The germline V gene encodes CDR1 MNHEY and CDR2 SVGAGI. The length of the CDR3 is 12 residues. TCRdb analysed the 5' RACE reads with MiXCR anew, one entry per CDR3 protein. This sample has about 430,000 distinct CDR3 sequences, with more than 15% found just once. The V gene is TRBV6-5, the J gene TRBJ2-1; weak D call: TRBD1 (5 bases). The sample comprised PBMCs or a T cell subset sorted from them (not recorded which). The TCR originated in a man aged 18 to 30 who had mild COVID-19 (a few samples of this study predate the infection). Cell type and time point are not known. CDR3 DNA sequence: TGTGCCAGCAGGAAAGGGGTCAATGAGCAGTTCTTC. Protein: CASRKGVNEQFF.